This TCR beta chain emerged from a study of identical twins. Whole-study results and caveats: Cord blood beta clonotypes present at high abundance carried fewer insertions; no such pattern appeared in memory repertoires.

MiXCR, applied by TCRdb to the 5' RACE reads, yields one record per CDR3 protein. The repertoire holds some 760,000 distinct CDR3 sequences, with approximately 18% as singletons. Notes on this clonotype: Its target is not known.

Germline V CDR1 and CDR2: MNHNS, SASEGT. The J segment lost 10 bases and the V segment lost 1 base, leaving 7 bases of the junction unmatched. The CDR3 sequence is 14 residues long. These data were also reused for a study on T cells expressing NK-cell markers. In that study: Leadership of the CD3+CD56-NKG2C+ fraction also belonged to these clonotypes in a handful of donors.

The specimen was PBMCs. The receptor comes from a woman aged 18-30 years in good health. The V gene is TRBV6-1, the J gene TRBJ2-5; TRBD2 matches at 9 bases. The CDR3 sequence is CASSEERGVGVQYF. The CDR3 DNA reads TGTGCCAGCAGTGAAGAGCGGGGGGTTGGGGTCCAGTACTTC.